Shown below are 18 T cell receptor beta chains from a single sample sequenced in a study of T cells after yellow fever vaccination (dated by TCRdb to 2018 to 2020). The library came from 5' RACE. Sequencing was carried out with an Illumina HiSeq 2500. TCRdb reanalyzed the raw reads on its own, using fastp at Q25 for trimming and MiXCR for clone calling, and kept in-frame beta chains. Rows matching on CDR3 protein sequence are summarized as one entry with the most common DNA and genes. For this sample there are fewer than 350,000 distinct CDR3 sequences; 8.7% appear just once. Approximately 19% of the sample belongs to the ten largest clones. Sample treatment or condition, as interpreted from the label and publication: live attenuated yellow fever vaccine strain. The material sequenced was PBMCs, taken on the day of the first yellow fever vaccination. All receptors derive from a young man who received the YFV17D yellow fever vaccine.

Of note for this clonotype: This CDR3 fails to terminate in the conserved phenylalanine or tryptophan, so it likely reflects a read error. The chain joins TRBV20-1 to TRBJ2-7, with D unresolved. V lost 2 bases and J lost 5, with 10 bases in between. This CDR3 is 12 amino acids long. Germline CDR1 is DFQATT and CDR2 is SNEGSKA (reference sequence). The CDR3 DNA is TGCAGTGCTAGACATCTCGTCCACGAGCAGTACTAC. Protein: CSARHLVHEQYY.

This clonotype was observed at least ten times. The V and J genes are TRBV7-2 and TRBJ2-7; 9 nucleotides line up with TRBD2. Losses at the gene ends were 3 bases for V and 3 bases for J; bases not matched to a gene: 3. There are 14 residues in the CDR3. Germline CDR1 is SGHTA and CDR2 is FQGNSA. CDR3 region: CASSLGGGGYEQYF. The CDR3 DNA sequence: TGTGCCAGCAGCTTGGGCGGGGGGGGCTACGAGCAGTACTTC.

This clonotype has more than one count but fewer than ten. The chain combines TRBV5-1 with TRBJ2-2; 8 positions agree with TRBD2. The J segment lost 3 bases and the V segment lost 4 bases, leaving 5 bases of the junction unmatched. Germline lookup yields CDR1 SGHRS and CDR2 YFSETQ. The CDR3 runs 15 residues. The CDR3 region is CASSQGTRYTGELFF. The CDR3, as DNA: TGCGCCAGCAGCCAAGGGACTAGATACACCGGGGAGCTGTTTTTT.

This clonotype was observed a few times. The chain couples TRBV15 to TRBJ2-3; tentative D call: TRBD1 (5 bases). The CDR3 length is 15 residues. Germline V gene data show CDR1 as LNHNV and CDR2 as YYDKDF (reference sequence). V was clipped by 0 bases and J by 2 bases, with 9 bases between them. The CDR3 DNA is TGTGCCACCAGCAGAGATGGGGCCCACACAGATACGCAGTATTTT. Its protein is CATSRDGAHTDTQYF.

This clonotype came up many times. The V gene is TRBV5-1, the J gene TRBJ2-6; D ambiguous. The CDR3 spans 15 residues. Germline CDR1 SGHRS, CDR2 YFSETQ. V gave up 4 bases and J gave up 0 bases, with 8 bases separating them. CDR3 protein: CASSQANSGANVLTF. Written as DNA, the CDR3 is TGCGCCAGCAGCCAGGCAAACTCTGGGGCCAACGTCCTGACTTTC.

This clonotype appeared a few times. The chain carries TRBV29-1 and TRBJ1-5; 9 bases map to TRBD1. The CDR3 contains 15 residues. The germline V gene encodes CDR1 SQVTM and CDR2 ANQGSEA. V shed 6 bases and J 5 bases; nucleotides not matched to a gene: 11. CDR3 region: CSVAGTGNLDQPQHF. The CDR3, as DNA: TGCAGCGTGGCAGGGACAGGGAATTTGGATCAGCCCCAGCATTTT.

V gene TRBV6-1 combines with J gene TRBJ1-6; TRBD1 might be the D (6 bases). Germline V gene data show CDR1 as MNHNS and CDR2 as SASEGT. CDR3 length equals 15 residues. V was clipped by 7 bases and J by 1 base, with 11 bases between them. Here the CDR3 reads CASNQGPSYNSPLHF. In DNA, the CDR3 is TGTGCCAGCAACCAGGGGCCTTCCTATAATTCACCCCTCCACTTT.

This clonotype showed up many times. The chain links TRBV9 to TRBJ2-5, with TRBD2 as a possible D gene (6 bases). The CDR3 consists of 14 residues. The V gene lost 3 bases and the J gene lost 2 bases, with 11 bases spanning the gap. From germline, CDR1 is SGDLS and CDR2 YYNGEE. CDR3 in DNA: TGTGCCAGCAGCGCCTGGGACTCGCAAGAGACCCAGTACTTC. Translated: CASSAWDSQETQYF.

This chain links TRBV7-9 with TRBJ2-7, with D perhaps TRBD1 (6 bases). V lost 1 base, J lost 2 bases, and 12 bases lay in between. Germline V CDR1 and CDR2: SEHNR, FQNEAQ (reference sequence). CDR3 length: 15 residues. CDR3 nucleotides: TGTGCCAGCAGCTTAGTCATCAGGGGTGCCTACGAGCAGTACGTC. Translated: CASSLVIRGAYEQYV.

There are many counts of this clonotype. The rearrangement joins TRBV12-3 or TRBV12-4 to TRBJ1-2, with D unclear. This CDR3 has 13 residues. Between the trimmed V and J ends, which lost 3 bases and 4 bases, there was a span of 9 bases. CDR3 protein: CASSFTGGYGYTF. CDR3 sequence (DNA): TGTGCCAGCAGTTTCACCGGTGGCTATGGCTACACCTTC.

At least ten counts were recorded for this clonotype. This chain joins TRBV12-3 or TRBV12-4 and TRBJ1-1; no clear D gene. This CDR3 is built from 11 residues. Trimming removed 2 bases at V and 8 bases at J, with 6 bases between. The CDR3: CASSLRVEAFF. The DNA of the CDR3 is TGTGCCAGCAGTTTAAGGGTCGAAGCTTTCTTT.

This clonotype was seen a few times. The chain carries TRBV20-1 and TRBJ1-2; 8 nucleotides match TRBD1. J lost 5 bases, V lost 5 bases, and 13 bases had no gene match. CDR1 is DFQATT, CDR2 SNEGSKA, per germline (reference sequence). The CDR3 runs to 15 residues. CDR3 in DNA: TGCAGTGCTCAGATCAGGGGGCGCGGATGGTATGGCTACACCTTC. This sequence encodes CSAQIRGRGWYGYTF.

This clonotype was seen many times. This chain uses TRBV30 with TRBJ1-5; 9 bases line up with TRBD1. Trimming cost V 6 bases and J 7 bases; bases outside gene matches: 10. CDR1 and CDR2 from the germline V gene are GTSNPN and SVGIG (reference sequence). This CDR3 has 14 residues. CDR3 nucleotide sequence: TGTGCCTGCGGACAGGGGTCCGTCGGGCAGCCCCAGCATTTT. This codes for CACGQGSVGQPQHF.

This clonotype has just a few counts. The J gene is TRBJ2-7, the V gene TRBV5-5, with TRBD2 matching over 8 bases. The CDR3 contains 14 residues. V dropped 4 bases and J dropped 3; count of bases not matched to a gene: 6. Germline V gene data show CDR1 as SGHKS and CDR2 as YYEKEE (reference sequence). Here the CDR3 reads CASSPGGRIYEQYV. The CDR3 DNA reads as TGTGCCAGCAGCCCGGGGGGGCGTATCTACGAGCAGTACGTC.

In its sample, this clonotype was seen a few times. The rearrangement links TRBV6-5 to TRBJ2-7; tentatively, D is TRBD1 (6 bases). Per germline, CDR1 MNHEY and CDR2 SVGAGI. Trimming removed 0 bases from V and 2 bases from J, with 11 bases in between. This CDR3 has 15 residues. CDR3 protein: CASSYSSGDPYEQYF. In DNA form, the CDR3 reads TGTGCCAGCAGTTACTCGTCAGGGGATCCCTACGAGCAGTACTTC.

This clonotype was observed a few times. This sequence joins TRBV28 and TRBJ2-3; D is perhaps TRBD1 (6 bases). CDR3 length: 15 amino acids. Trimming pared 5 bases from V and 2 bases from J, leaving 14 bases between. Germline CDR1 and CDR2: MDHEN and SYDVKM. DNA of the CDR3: TGTGCCAGCAGTCAGACAGGCCCGATCACAGATACGCAGTATTTT. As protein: CASSQTGPITDTQYF.

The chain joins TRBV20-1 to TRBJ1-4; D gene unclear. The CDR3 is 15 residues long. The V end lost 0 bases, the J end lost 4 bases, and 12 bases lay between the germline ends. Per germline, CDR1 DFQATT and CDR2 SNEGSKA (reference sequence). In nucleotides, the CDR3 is TGCAGTGCTAGAGATGTTATAGGGTTTAATGAAAAACTGTTTTTT. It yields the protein CSARDVIGFNEKLFF.

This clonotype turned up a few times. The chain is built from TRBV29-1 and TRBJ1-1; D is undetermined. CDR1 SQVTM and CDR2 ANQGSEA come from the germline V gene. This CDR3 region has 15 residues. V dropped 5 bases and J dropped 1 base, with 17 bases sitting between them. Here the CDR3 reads CSVTEGREANTEAFF. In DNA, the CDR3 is TGCAGCGTTACTGAAGGGAGAGAAGCGAACACTGAAGCTTTCTTT.